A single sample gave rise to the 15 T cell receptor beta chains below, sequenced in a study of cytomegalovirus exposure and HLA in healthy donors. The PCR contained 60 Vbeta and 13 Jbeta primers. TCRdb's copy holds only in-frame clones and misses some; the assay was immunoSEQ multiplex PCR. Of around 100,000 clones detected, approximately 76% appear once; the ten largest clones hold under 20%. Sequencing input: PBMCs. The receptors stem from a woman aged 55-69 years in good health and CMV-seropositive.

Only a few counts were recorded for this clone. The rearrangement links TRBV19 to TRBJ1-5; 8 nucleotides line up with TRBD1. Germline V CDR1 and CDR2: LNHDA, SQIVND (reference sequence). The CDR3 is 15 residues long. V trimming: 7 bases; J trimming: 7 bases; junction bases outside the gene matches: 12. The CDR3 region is CASTPEQGERQPQHF. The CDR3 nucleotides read TGTGCCAGTACCCCTGAACAGGGGGAAAGGCAGCCCCAGCATTTT.

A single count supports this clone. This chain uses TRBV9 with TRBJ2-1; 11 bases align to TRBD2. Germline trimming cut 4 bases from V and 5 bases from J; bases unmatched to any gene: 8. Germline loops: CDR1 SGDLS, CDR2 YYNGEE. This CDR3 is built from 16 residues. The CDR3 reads CASSRSGLADHNEQFF. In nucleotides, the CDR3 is TGTGCCAGCAGCAGATCGGGACTAGCGGACCACAATGAGCAGTTCTTC.

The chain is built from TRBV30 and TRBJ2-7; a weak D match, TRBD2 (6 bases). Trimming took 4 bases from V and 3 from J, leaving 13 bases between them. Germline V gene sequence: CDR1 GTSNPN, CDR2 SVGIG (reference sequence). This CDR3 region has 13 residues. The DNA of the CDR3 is TGTGCCTGGACCCCCGGGGACTTCTACGAGCAGTACTTC. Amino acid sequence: CAWTPGDFYEQYF. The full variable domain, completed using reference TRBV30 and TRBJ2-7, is SQTIHQWPATLVQPVGSPLSLECTVEGTSNPNLYWYRQAAGRGLQLLFYSVGIGQISSEVPQNLSASRPQDRQFILSSKKLLLSDSGFYLCAWTPGDFYEQYFGPGTRLTVT.

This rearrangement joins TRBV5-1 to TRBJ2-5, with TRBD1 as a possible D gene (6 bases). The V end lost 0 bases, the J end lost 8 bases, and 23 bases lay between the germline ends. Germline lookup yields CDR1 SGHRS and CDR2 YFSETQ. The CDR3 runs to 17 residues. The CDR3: CASSLVTGTSLLDTQYF. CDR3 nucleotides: TGCGCCAGCAGCTTGGTTACCGGGACATCATTACTAGATACCCAGTACTTC.

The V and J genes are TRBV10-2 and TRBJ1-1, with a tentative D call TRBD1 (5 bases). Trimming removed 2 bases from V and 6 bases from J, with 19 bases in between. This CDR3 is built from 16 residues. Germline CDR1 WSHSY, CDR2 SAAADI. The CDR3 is CASSEQGARIRAEAFF. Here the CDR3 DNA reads TGCGCCAGCAGTGAGCAGGGTGCACGAATAAGGGCTGAAGCTTTCTTT.

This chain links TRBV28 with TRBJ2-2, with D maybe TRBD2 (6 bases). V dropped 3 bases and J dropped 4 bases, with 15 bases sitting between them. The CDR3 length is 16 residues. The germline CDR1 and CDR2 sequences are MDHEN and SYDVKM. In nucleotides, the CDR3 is TGTGCCAGCAGTTTCGGGAGCGGCCCTCTCACCGGGGAGCTGTTTTTT. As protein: CASSFGSGPLTGELFF.

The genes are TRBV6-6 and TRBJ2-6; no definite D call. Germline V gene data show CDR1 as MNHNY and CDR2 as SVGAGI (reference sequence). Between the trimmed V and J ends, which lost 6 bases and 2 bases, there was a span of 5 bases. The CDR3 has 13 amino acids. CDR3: CASSSPGANVLTF. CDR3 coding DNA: TGTGCCAGCAGCTCTCCTGGGGCCAACGTCCTGACTTTC.

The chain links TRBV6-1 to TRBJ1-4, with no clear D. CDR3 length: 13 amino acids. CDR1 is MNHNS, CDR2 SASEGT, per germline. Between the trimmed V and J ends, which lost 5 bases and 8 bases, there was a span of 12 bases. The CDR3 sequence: CASSTSRREKLFF. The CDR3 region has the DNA TGTGCCAGCAGTACAAGCAGGAGGGAAAAACTGTTTTTT.

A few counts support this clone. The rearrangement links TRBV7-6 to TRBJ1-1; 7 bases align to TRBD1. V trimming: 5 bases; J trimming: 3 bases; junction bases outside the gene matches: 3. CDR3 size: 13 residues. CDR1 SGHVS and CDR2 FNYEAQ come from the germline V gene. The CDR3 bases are TGTGCCAGCAGCCGGGACAGCTACACTGAAGCTTTCTTT. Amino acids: CASSRDSYTEAFF.

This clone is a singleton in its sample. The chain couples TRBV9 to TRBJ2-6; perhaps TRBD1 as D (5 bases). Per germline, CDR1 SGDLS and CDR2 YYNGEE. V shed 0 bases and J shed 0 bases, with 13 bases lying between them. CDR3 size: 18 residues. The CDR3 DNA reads TGTGCCAGCAGCGTAGGTACAGGCCTCAGCTCTGGGGCCAACGTCCTGACTTTC. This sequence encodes CASSVGTGLSSGANVLTF.

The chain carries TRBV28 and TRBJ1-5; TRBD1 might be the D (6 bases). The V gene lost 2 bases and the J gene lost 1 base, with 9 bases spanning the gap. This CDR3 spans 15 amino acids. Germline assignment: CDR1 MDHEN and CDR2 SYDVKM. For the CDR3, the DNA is TGTGCCAGCAGTTTAGACAGGCTAAGCAATCAGCCCCAGCATTTT. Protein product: CASSLDRLSNQPQHF.

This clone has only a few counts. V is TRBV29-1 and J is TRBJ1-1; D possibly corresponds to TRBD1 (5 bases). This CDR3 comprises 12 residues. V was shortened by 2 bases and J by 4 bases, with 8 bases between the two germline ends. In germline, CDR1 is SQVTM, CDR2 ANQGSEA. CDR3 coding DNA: TGCAGCGTTGAAAGGGGAGGCACTGAAGCTTTCTTT. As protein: CSVERGGTEAFF.

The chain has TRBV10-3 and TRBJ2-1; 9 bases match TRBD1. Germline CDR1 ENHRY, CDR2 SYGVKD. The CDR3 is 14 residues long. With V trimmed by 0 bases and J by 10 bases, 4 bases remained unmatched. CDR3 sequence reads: CAISESTGGREQFF. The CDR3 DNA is TGTGCCATCAGTGAGTCTACAGGGGGCCGCGAGCAGTTCTTC.

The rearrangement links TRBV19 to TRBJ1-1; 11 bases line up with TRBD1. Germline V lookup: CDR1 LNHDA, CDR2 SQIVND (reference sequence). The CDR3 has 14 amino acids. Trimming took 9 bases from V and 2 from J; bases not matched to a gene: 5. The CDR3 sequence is CASRDRGSNTEAFF. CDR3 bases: TGTGCCAGCCGGGACAGGGGGAGTAACACTGAAGCTTTCTTT.

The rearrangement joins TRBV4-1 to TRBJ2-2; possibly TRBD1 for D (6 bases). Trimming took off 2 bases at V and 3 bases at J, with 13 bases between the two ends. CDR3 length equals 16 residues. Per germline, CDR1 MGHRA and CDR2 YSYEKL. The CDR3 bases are TGCGCCAGCAGCCAACGACCGGGACAAGACACCGGGGAGCTGTTTTTT. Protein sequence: CASSQRPGQDTGELFF.